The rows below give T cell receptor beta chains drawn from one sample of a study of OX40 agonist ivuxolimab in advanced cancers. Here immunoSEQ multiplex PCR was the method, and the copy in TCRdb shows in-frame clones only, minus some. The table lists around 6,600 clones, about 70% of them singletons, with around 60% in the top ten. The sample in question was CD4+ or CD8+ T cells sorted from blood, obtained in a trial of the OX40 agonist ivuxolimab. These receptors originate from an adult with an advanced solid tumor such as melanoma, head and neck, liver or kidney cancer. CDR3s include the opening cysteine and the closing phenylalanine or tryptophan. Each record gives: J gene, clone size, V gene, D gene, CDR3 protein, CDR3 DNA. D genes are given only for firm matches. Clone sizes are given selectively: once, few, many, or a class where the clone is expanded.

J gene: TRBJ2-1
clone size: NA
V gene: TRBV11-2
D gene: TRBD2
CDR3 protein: CASSRPLAAMGDEQFF
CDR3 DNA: TGTGCCAGCAGCCGCCCCCTAGCGGCTATGGGAGATGAGCAGTTCTTC

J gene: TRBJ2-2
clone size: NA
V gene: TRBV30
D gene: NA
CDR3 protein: CAWSGGTLVTGELFF
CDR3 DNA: TGTGCCTGGAGTGGGGGAACGCTGGTCACCGGGGAGCTGTTTTTT

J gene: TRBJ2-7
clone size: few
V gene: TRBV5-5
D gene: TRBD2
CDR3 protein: CASSSGGAYEQYF
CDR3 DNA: TGTGCCAGCTCTAGCGGGGGGGCCTACGAGCAGTACTTC

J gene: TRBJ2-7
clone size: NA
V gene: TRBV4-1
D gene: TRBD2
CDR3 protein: CASATSGGTYEQYF
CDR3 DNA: TGCGCCAGCGCGACTAGCGGGGGTACGTACGAGCAGTACTTC

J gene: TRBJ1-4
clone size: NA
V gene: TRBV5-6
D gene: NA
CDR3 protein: CASSLIATNEKLFF
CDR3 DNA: TGTGCCAGCAGCTTGATTGCAACTAATGAAAAACTGTTTTTT

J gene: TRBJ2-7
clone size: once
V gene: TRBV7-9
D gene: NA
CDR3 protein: CASKGGTGYEQYF
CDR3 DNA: TGTGCCAGCAAAGGGGGTACGGGATACGAGCAGTACTTC

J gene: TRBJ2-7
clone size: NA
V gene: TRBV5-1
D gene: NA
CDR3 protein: CASSLGGRYEQYF
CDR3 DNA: TGCGCCAGCAGCCTGGGAGGCCGTTACGAGCAGTACTTC

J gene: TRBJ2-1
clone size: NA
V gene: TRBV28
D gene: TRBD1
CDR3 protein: CASSGTGANEQFF
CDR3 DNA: TGTGCCAGCAGTGGAACAGGGGCCAATGAGCAGTTCTTC

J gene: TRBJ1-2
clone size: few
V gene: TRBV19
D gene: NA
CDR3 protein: CASSINPRGNKGYTF
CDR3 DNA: TGTGCCAGTAGTATAAACCCCCGAGGCAACAAGGGCTACACCTTC

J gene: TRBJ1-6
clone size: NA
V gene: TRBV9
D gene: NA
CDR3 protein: CASSSTPQDVHF
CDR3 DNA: TGTGCCAGCAGCTCTACCCCACAGGACGTCCACTTT

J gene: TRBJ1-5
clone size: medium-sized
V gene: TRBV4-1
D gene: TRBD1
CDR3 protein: CASSFSWTGTQPQHF
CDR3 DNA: TGCGCCAGCAGCTTTAGTTGGACAGGGACGCAGCCCCAGCATTTT

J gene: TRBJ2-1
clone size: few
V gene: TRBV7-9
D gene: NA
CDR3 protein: CASSLSFHYNEQFF
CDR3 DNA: TGTGCCAGCAGCTTATCCTTTCACTACAATGAGCAGTTCTTC

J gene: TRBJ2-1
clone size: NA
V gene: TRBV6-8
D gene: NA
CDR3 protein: CAVGSSHEQFF
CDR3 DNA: TGTGCCGTAGGAAGTAGCCATGAGCAGTTCTTC